The clone carrying this TCR beta chain has more than one count but fewer than ten. Its antigen is not identified. This sample was taken from a study of T cells in Graves' hyperthyroidism and ophthalmopathy. Looking at the study overall: Peripheral blood specimens were obtained at initial diagnosis, prior to any treatment.

General study points: Ophthalmopathy, which appeared later, was predicted by the model a median about 6 months before onset.

Trimming removed 0 bases at V and 2 bases at J, with 20 bases between. This CDR3 spans 18 amino acids. Germline CDR1 is MNHEY and CDR2 is SVGAGI. Template material for amplifying TCR beta CDR3 regions consisted of RNA transcripts. The TCR CDR3 first-round RT-PCR relied on the HTBI primer set. MiXCR, applied by TCRdb to the multiplex PCR reads, yields one record per CDR3 protein. This sample has approximately 420,000 distinct CDR3 sequences, with under 15% found just once. Sequencing was done on a sample of blood. This sequence joins TRBV6-5 and TRBJ2-7, with TRBD1 as a possible D gene (7 bases). The TCR comes from a woman in her twenties or thirties with Graves' hyperthyroidism. CDR3 DNA sequence: TGTGCCAGCAGTTACTCGTCCGCGGGACAGCTTTATCCCTACGAGCAGTACTTC. Translated, it gives CASSYSSAGQLYPYEQYF.